The clone carrying this T cell receptor (beta chain) occurred many times. CDR3 length: 14 amino acids. Looked up from germline, CDR1 is KGHSH and CDR2 is LQKENI. V dropped 3 bases and J dropped 6; count of bases not matched to a gene: 5. This specimen comes from a study of T-cell reconstitution after alpha-beta-depleted transplantation in children. Unique molecular identifiers were incorporated when the TCRbeta library was constructed. A single record per CDR3 protein comes from TCRdb applying MiXCR to the PCR reads. The sample holds 600,000 to 700,000 distinct CDR3 sequences; approximately 17% are singletons and the top ten take around 0.96%.

The TCR originated in a human donor who donated a stem cell graft to a child with acute myeloid leukemia. The V and J genes are TRBV18 and TRBJ1-1; 9 bases fit TRBD1. Here the sequenced sample was PBMCs from the stem cell graft donor, taken from the stem cell graft. In DNA form, the CDR3 reads TGTGCCAGCTCACCCGGGACAGGGATCGCTGAAGCTTTCTTT. Residues: CASSPGTGIAEAFF.